This TCR beta chain was documented in a study of PD-L1 blockade in urothelial cancer. About the research overall: About nine tenths of the roughly 29 patients comprised males who had bladder-origin urothelial cancer. Analyses used blood from 3 weeks (second dose) and 6 weeks after treatment start. Per blood sample, T cells had a median of roughly 150,000. The study, taken as a whole, reports: In blood at 3 weeks, tumor-associated clones expanded more among patients with durable benefit.

In the case of this clone: Its matching antigen is unknown.

Assay used: immunoSEQ multiplex PCR; TCRdb lists only in-frame clones, some missing. The sample contains approximately 100,000 clones, about 85% of which appear only once. The sequence was collected from a man aged 50-60 years with urothelial cancer. Material: PBMCs, obtained around atezolizumab (anti-PD-L1) treatment.

The CDR3 region is CASSSPSGGGFHEQYF. The CDR3 coding sequence is TGTGCCAGCAGCTCGCCTTCTGGGGGAGGTTTTCACGAGCAGTACTTC. This chain links TRBV11-2 with TRBJ2-7, with D perhaps matching TRBD2 (6 bases). Trimming cost V 4 bases and J 5 bases, with 21 bases left between them. From germline, CDR1 is SGHAT and CDR2 FQNNGV. The CDR3 spans 16 residues. Drawing the rest from reference TRBV11-2 and TRBJ2-7, the complete variable domain is EAGVAQSPRYKIIEKRQSVAFWCNPISGHATLYWYQQILGQGPKLLIQFQNNGVVDDSQLPKDRFSAERLKGVDSTLKIQPAKLEDSAVYLCASSSPSGGGFHEQYFGPGTRLTVT.